The TCR beta chain under discussion was sequenced for a study of blood T cell repertoires in COVID-19. Recruitment covered about two dozen US areas and drew participants whose ages spanned about 18 to 90 years. Original handling: Reference gene primer amplification gave estimated nucleated cell counts. Produced via immunoSEQ multiplex PCR; TCRdb's table is partial and in-frame only. V and J calls and clone size follow that table, whereas D and trimming were derived from the DNA. This sample has 150,000 or so clones, with about 84% found just once. The TCR originated in a man aged 35-49 years who had recovered from COVID-19. The sequencing input was PBMCs or T cells enriched from blood (not recorded which).

As DNA, the CDR3 is TGTGCCAGCAGTGCCAGGGCAGGGGGGACCCGGGAGACCCAGTACTTC. This codes for CASSARAGGTRETQYF. The J gene is TRBJ2-5, the V gene TRBV2; TRBD1 is a possible D gene (7 bases). Trimming removed 4 bases at V and 5 bases at J, with 20 bases between. There are 16 residues in the CDR3. Germline V gene sequence: CDR1 SNHLY, CDR2 FYNNEI.